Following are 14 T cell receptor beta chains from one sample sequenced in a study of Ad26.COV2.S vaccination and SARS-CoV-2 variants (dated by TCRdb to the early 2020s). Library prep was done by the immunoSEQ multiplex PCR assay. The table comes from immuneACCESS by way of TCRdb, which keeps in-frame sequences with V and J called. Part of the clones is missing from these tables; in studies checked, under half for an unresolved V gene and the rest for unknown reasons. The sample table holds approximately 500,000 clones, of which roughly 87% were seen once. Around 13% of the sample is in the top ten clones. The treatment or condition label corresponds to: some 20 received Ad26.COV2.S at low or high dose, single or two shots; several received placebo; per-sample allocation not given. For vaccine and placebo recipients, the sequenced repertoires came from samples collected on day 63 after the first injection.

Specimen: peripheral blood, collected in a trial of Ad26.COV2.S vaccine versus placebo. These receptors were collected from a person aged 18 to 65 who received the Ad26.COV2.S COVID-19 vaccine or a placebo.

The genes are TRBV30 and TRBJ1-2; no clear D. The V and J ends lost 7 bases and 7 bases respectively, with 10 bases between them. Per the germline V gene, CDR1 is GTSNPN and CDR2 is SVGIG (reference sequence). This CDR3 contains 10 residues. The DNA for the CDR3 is TGTGCCTTAGCGAGGGTTGGCTACACCTTC. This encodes CALARVGYTF. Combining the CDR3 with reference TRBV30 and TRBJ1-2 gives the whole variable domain SQTIHQWPATLVQPVGSPLSLECTVEGTSNPNLYWYRQAAGRGLQLLFYSVGIGQISSEVPQNLSASRPQDRQFILSSKKLLLSDSGFYLCALARVGYTFGSGTRLTVV.

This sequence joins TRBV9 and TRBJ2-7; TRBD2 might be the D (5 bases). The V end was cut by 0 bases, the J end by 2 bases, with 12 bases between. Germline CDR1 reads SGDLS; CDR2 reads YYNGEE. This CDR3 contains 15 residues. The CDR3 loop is CASSVVPGKTYEQYF. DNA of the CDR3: TGTGCCAGCAGCGTAGTCCCGGGGAAGACCTACGAGCAGTACTTC.

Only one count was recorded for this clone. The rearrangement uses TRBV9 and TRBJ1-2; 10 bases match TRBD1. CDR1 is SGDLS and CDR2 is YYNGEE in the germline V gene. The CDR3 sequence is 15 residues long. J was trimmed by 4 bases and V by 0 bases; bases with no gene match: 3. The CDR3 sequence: CASSVGTGGAYGYTF. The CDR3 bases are TGTGCCAGCAGCGTAGGGACAGGGGGAGCCTATGGCTACACCTTC.

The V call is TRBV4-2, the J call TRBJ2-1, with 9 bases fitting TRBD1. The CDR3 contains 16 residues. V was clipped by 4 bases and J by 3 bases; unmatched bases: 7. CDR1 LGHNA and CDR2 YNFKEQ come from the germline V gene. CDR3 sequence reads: CASSRPGQGVYNEQFF. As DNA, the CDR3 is TGTGCCAGCAGCCGCCCGGGACAGGGTGTCTACAATGAGCAGTTCTTC.

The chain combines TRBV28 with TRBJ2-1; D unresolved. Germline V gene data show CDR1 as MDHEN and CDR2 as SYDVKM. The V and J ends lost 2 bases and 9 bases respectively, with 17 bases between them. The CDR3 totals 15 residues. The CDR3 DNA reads TGTGCCAGCAGTTTAGCCGTTTGGAGCATCAGTGAGCAGTTCTTC. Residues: CASSLAVWSISEQFF.

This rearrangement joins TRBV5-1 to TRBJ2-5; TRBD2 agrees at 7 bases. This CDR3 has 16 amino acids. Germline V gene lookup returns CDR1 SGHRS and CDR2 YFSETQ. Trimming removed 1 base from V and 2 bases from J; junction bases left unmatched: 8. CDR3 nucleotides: TGCGCCAGCAGCTTGACCCCTAGCGGAAAACAAGAGACCCAGTACTTC. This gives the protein CASSLTPSGKQETQYF.

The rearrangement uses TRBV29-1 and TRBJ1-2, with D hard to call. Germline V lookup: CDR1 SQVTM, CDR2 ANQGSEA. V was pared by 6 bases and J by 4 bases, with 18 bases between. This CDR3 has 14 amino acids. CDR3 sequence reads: CSVPPGGSVYGYTF. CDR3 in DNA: TGCAGCGTCCCCCCCGGTGGCAGCGTCTATGGCTACACCTTC.

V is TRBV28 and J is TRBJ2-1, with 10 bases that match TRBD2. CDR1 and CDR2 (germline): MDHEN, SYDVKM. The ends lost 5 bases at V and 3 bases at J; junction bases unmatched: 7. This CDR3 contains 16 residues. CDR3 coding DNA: TGTGCCAGCAGTATCCTAAGCGGGAGGGTCTACAATGAGCAGTTCTTC. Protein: CASSILSGRVYNEQFF.

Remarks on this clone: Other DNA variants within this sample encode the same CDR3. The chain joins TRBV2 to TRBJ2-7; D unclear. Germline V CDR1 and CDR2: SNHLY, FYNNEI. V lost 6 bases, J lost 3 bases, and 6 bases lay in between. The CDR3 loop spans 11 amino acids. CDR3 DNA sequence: TGTGCCAGCAGGACCAGCTACGAGCAGTACTTC. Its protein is CASRTSYEQYF.

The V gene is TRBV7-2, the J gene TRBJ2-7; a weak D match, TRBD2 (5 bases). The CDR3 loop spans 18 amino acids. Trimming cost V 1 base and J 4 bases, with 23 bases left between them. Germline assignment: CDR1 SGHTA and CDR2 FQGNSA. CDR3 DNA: TGTGCCAGCAGCTTAGTGGGTCCACGGACCTCAAGGAGGTACGAGCAGTACTTC. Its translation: CASSLVGPRTSRRYEQYF.

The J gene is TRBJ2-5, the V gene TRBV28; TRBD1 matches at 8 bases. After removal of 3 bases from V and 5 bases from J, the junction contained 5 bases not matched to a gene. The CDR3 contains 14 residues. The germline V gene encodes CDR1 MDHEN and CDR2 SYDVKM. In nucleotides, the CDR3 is TGTGCCAGCAGTTTCCCCAGGGGGCTTGAGACCCAGTACTTC. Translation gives CASSFPRGLETQYF. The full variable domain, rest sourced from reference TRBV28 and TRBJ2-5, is DVKVTQSSRYLVKRTGEKVFLECVQDMDHENMFWYRQDPGLGLRLIYFSYDVKMKEKGDIPEGYSVSREKKERFSLILESASTNQTSMYLCASSFPRGLETQYFGPGTRLLVL.

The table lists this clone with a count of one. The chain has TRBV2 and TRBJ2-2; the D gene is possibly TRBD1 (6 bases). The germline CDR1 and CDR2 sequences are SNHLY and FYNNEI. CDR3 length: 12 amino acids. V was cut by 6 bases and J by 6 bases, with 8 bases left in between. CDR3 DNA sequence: TGTGCCAGCAGGCCAGGGGCCGGGGAGCTGTTTTTT. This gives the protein CASRPGAGELFF.

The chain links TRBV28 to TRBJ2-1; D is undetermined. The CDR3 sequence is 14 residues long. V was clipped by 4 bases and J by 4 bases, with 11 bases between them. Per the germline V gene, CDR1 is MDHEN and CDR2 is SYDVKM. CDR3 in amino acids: CASSSTPKYNEQFF. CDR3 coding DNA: TGTGCCAGCAGTTCGACACCGAAGTACAATGAGCAGTTCTTC.

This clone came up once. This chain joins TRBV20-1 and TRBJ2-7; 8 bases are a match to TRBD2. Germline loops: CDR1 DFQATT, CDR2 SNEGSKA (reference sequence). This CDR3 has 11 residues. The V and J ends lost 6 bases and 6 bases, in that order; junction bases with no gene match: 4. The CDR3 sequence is CSAGTRTEQYF. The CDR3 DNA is TGCAGTGCCGGGACTAGAACCGAGCAGTACTTC.